The 7 T cell receptor beta chains below were found in one sample sequenced in a study of shared clonotypes between healthy human individuals. The naive CD8 subset, CD45RO-negative cells positively selected for CCR7, excluded terminally differentiated effector memory CD45RA+ cells. Some clones are missing from TCRdb's copy, which holds only in-frame ones; the method was immunoSEQ multiplex PCR. The table has millions of clones, approximately 94% seen once. The source material was naive CD8+ T cells from PBMCs. The receptor source for this set is a man aged 18 to 30 in good health. Some clones in this sample may be carry-over from other donors' samples.

This clone was found once. The V and J genes are TRBV11-3 and TRBJ2-2; 8 nucleotides match TRBD1. Germline values: CDR1 SGHNT, CDR2 YENEEA. The CDR3 covers 13 residues. With V trimmed by 5 bases and J by 6 bases, 2 bases remained unmatched. The CDR3 reads CASSDRGAGELFF. Here the CDR3 DNA reads TGTGCCAGCAGCGACAGGGGTGCCGGGGAGCTGTTTTTT.

For the CDR3, the DNA is TGTGCCAGCAGCCGAGGGGGGCAGTTGGCCGAGCAGTACTTC. Translation: CASSRGGQLAEQYF. This chain uses TRBV25-1 with TRBJ2-7, with D possibly called TRBD1 or TRBD2 (6 bases each). Per the germline V gene, CDR1 is MGHDK and CDR2 is SYGVNS. This CDR3 contains 14 residues. V was clipped by 6 bases and J by 6 bases, with 18 bases between them.

This rearrangement joins TRBV7-8 to TRBJ2-1; TRBD2 matches at 7 bases. The CDR3 has 16 amino acids. V gave up 6 bases and J gave up 2 bases; unmatched junction bases: 10. Germline V gene sequence: CDR1 SGHVS, CDR2 FQNEAQ. CDR3 sequence: CASRGGFGAAYNEQFF. DNA of the CDR3: TGTGCCAGCAGGGGAGGGTTCGGAGCGGCCTACAATGAGCAGTTCTTC.

The J gene is TRBJ2-3, the V gene TRBV13, with 9 nucleotides matching TRBD2. V trimming: 3 bases; J trimming: 5 bases; junction bases outside the gene matches: 9. CDR1 and CDR2 from the germline V gene are PRHDT and FYEKMQ (reference sequence). The CDR3 is made up of 16 amino acids. The CDR3 here is CASSLGGGRARDTQYF. DNA of the CDR3: TGTGCCAGCAGCTTGGGGGGCGGGAGGGCCAGAGATACGCAGTATTTT.

The rearrangement links TRBV7-9 to TRBJ2-1; perhaps TRBD2 as D (5 bases). Trimming removed 5 bases from V and 5 bases from J, with 13 bases in between. CDR1 and CDR2 from the germline V gene are SEHNR and FQNEAQ (reference sequence). The CDR3 length is 14 residues. The CDR3 here is CASSHTSPHNEQFF. DNA for the CDR3: TGTGCCAGCAGCCATACTAGTCCCCACAATGAGCAGTTCTTC.

The table lists this clone with a count of one. V is TRBV15 and J is TRBJ2-5, with a possible D match to TRBD1 (6 bases). V was cut by 7 bases and J by 8 bases, with 23 bases left in between. The germline gives CDR1 LNHNV, CDR2 YYDKDF (reference sequence). The CDR3 is 15 amino acids. In nucleotides, the CDR3 is TGTGCCACCACCACCTATCATACAGGGAAGAGAACCCAGTACTTC. It yields the protein CATTTYHTGKRTQYF.

This chain joins TRBV7-9 and TRBJ2-7; D is unresolved. This CDR3 has 15 residues. In germline, CDR1 is SEHNR, CDR2 FQNEAQ (reference sequence). Trimming removed 5 bases from V and 4 bases from J, with 18 bases in between. The CDR3 here is CASSHPPSPPYEQYF. CDR3 coding DNA: TGTGCCAGCAGCCACCCCCCCTCCCCCCCGTACGAGCAGTACTTC.